Described below is a single TCR beta chain sequence and its context. Its antigen remains unidentified. It has no much larger one-base neighbor in the sample; base qualities were not kept. The data belong to a study of T cell responses to AZD1222 COVID-19 vaccine (dated by TCRdb to the early 2020s). The study in broad terms: TCR sequencing covered over 230 trial participants: 200 to 210 given two doses of AZD1222 and approximately 25 given two doses of MenACWY control vaccine. Trial participants were enrolled by age into 18-55, 56-69 and 70-plus year subgroups, with about 150, 28 and 57 TCR-sequenced participants respectively.

What the work shows at the level of the full study, not this receptor alone: After two AZD1222 doses, spike-specific TCR breadth and depth were significantly higher than at day 0 and than in MenACWY recipients. Nearly half of unique spike-specific TCRs reportedly recognized epitopes outside regions mutated in the B.1.351 and B.1.1.7 variants. In the small 56-69-year group, the increase in depth fell short of significance, most likely because of low power. Because no samples from the day 14 peak response were available, repertoires could be characterized only after the peak T cell response. The vaccine-associated CD4 TCRs covered the entire spike protein, and the dominant responses fell in regions 160-218 and 743-854. Most participants were white British and females outnumbered males, and the authors suggested that clonal diversity may have been underestimated. Conclusions about previously exposed vaccinees are limited, since just five or six AZD1222 recipients were seropositive for SARS-CoV-2 at baseline.

The time point label for this specimen denotes: baseline before first vaccination. The intended sense of this specimen's treatment or condition label: meningococcal conjugate vaccine given as trial control. Vaccinee samples were obtained from the UK trials COV001 and COV002, which included a single-blind randomized controlled phase 2/3 trial of AZD1222 (ChAdOx1 nCoV-19) in healthy adults. Trial participant PBMC samples were collected at day 0 and day 28 after the second dose for TCRbeta chain sequencing. The CDR3 regions of human TCRbeta chains were analyzed by immunosequencing. Regarding the original processing steps: TCRs in the repertoires were compared against a reference library of SARS-CoV-2-specific TCRs that had been generated with the MIRA antigen-specificity platform. Breadth was defined as the fraction of unique TCRs that were SARS-CoV-2-associated, and depth was defined as the fraction of total T cells that were SARS-CoV-2-associated. Each spike-specific TCR was assigned to its reactive spike region and to a CD4 or CD8 class using the MIRA data. Log10-transformed breadth and depth values were compared by one-way ANOVA with Sidak's multiple comparisons tests. As stored in TCRdb, this immuneACCESS dataset retains in-frame rearrangements with V and J assigned. A fraction of the clones does not appear; measured against another copy, unresolved V genes explain less than half of the discrepancy, and the remainder lacks a known reason. V and J calls and clone size are as listed in that table; D and trimming were resolved from the DNA. In this sample the table shows 140,000 to 150,000 clones, 82% of which occur a single time. The biggest ten clones account for over 4% of the sample.

The CDR3 contains 17 residues, cysteine and phenylalanine counted. Here the CDR3 DNA is all that survives: 51 bases in frame from base 1. The V end gives up 4 bases and the J end 8 bases, leaving 16 bases in the junction not matched to a gene. In the germline V gene, CDR1 corresponds to SGHAT and CDR2 to FQNNGV. This TCR was sampled from an adult in good health. Recombination connected TRBV11-2 to TRBJ1-2; TRBD1 fits 10 bases in the junction. This specimen consisted of peripheral blood, obtained on day 0 of MenACWY control vaccination. The DNA reads as follows: TGTGCCAGCAGCTCCCCGGGACAGGGGAGGTTGGGAGGAGGCTACACCTTC. It translates as CASSSPGQGRLGGGYTF.